The 18 T cell receptor beta chains reported below all come from one sample, sequenced in a study of OX40 agonist ivuxolimab in advanced cancers. The repertoire was sequenced with immunoSEQ multiplex PCR; TCRdb's copy has only in-frame clones and lacks some. Among 60,000 to 80,000 clones listed, about nine tenths were seen once. Sequences were derived from CD4+ or CD8+ T cells sorted from blood, sampled in a trial of the OX40 agonist ivuxolimab. These receptors were collected from an adult with an advanced solid tumor such as melanoma, head and neck, liver or kidney cancer.

The rearrangement joins TRBV7-9 to TRBJ1-5; D not resolved. The CDR3 covers 14 residues. In germline, CDR1 is SEHNR, CDR2 FQNEAQ (reference sequence). Trimming pared 5 bases from V and 3 bases from J, leaving 11 bases between. In nucleotides, the CDR3 is TGTGCCAGCAGCCCGGACGGAAACAATCAGCCCCAGCATTTT. Its translation: CASSPDGNNQPQHF. The full variable domain, with the rest looked up from reference TRBV7-9 and TRBJ1-5, is DTGVSQNPRHKITKRGQNVTFRCDPISEHNRLYWYRQTLGQGPEFLTYFQNEAQLEKSRLLSDRFSAERPKGSFSTLEIQRTEQGDSAMYLCASSPDGNNQPQHFGDGTRLSIL.

In DNA, the CDR3 is TGTGCCAGCGCAAACAGGGGGTATAATTCACCCCTCCACTTT. It translates to CASANRGYNSPLHF. The chain has TRBV27 and TRBJ1-6; TRBD1 aligns across 8 bases. CDR3 length equals 14 residues. After removal of 8 bases from V and 4 bases from J, the junction contained 4 bases not matched to a gene. Germline CDR1 is MNHEY and CDR2 is SMNVEV (reference sequence).

The rearrangement joins TRBV27 to TRBJ1-2, with no clear D. The CDR3 spans 15 residues. CDR1 is MNHEY, CDR2 SMNVEV, per germline (reference sequence). The germline V and J ends were trimmed by 8 bases and 0 bases, with 16 bases remaining between them. CDR3 residues: CASRLGSAPNYGYTF. For the CDR3, the DNA is TGTGCCAGCCGGTTGGGGAGCGCCCCTAACTATGGCTACACCTTC.

There are a few counts of this clone. The chain joins TRBV19 to TRBJ1-4; D is possibly TRBD1 (5 bases). The CDR3 is 15 residues long. Germline V gene data show CDR1 as LNHDA and CDR2 as SQIVND (reference sequence). Trimming shortened V by 3 bases and J by 3 bases, and 11 bases separated the two germline ends. The CDR3 reads CASSIGAGPNEKLFF. DNA of the CDR3: TGTGCCAGTAGTATTGGGGCCGGACCTAATGAAAAACTGTTTTTT.

The chain has TRBV5-1 and TRBJ2-7; tentatively, D is TRBD1 or TRBD2 (6 bases each). Trimming left V 6 bases short and J 1 base short, with 14 bases between. Germline V gene lookup returns CDR1 SGHRS and CDR2 YFSETQ. The CDR3 runs 14 residues. The CDR3 here is CASKIQGGSYEQYF. CDR3 nucleotide sequence: TGCGCCAGCAAAATACAGGGAGGATCCTACGAGCAGTACTTC.

The rearrangement links TRBV7-3 to TRBJ1-1, with TRBD1 as a possible D gene (5 bases). Trimming took 2 bases from V and 1 from J, leaving 8 bases between them. Germline lookup yields CDR1 SGHTA and CDR2 FQGTGA. This CDR3 comprises 14 residues. CDR3 coding DNA: TGTGCCAGCAGCTTAGCTACAGGGAACACTGAAGCTTTCTTT. Translating it yields CASSLATGNTEAFF.

V and J are TRBV18 and TRBJ1-1; D gene ambiguous. The CDR3 is made up of 15 amino acids. V was trimmed by 1 base and J by 1 base, leaving 10 bases between them. CDR1 and CDR2 from the germline V gene are KGHSH and LQKENI. This CDR3 reads CASSPRSAENTEAFF. CDR3 nucleotides: TGTGCCAGCTCACCACGTTCAGCCGAGAACACTGAAGCTTTCTTT.

V and J are TRBV2 and TRBJ1-5; tentatively, D is TRBD1 (5 bases). The V end lost 4 bases, the J end lost 3 bases, and 13 bases lay between the germline ends. The length of the CDR3 is 15 residues. Per the germline V gene, CDR1 is SNHLY and CDR2 is FYNNEI. The CDR3 here is CASSGSRGNNQPQHF. In nucleotides, the CDR3 is TGTGCCAGCAGTGGGTCAAGGGGAAACAATCAGCCCCAGCATTTT.

The J gene is TRBJ2-2, the V gene TRBV12-5; TRBD1 is a possible D gene (5 bases). The CDR3 has 15 amino acids. Germline V gene data show CDR1 as LGHNT and CDR2 as FRNRAP. V was clipped by 1 base and J by 0 bases, with 6 bases between them. CDR3 bases: TGTGCTAGTGGTTTGGGACAGCCGAACACCGGGGAGCTGTTTTTT. Translation: CASGLGQPNTGELFF.

The DNA for the CDR3 is TGCGCCAGCAGCTTGCGCCCGGGACGGGAGACCCAGTACTTC. Protein: CASSLRPGRETQYF. The V gene is TRBV5-1, the J gene TRBJ2-5, with D perhaps given as TRBD1 or TRBD2 (5 bases each). The length of the CDR3 is 14 residues. The germline V gene encodes CDR1 SGHRS and CDR2 YFSETQ. Trimming removed 1 base at V and 5 bases at J, with 12 bases between.

The rearrangement links TRBV6-5 to TRBJ1-1, with 7 bases fitting TRBD1. From germline, CDR1 is MNHEY and CDR2 SVGAGI. J gave up 0 bases and V 7 bases, and 8 bases lay outside the gene matches. The CDR3 totals 15 residues. The CDR3, as DNA: TGTGCCAGCACCGGGACGGACAGGATGAACACTGAAGCTTTCTTT. Encoded protein: CASTGTDRMNTEAFF.

This chain uses TRBV15 with TRBJ2-2; 9 bases line up with TRBD1. This CDR3 region has 17 residues. Germline CDR1 is LNHNV and CDR2 is YYDKDF (reference sequence). Trimming cost V 6 bases and J 5 bases; bases outside gene matches: 13. The CDR3 here is CATSTLPGQGSTGELFF. In DNA, the CDR3 is TGTGCCACCAGTACCCTCCCAGGACAGGGGAGTACCGGGGAGCTGTTTTTT.

V gene TRBV29-1 combines with J gene TRBJ1-1; D remains unclear. The CDR3 totals 14 residues. The germline gives CDR1 SQVTM, CDR2 ANQGSEA. V lost 4 bases and J 3 bases, leaving 15 bases between the germline ends. CDR3 sequence (DNA): TGCAGCGTTGGGACCATTCTTTCTTACACTGAAGCTTTCTTT. It encodes CSVGTILSYTEAFF.

The chain uses TRBV7-3 and TRBJ2-7; D unresolved. Germline loops: CDR1 SGHTA, CDR2 FQGTGA. The V end lost 5 bases, the J end lost 8 bases, and 16 bases lay between the germline ends. The CDR3 is made up of 13 amino acids. CDR3 loop: CASSTLSVYKQYF. The CDR3 DNA follows: TGTGCCAGCAGCACCCTCTCGGTATACAAGCAGTACTTC.

The CDR3 region has the DNA TGTGCCAGCAGCTTAGGTAGTTACTCCCAAGAGACCCAGTACTTC. Translation gives CASSLGSYSQETQYF. The chain has TRBV11-3 and TRBJ2-5; the D is unclear. This CDR3 contains 15 residues. Germline V gives CDR1 SGHNT, CDR2 YENEEA. Deletions cut 1 base from V and 1 base from J, with 10 bases between.

The chain uses TRBV29-1 and TRBJ1-2, with 8 bases that match TRBD1. This CDR3 has 13 residues. The V gene's germline CDR1 is SQVTM and CDR2 ANQGSEA. The ends lost 6 bases at V and 7 bases at J; junction bases unmatched: 10. The CDR3 region has the DNA TGCAGCGTCCGGCCCCTGACAGGGGTTGGCTACACCTTC. Its protein is CSVRPLTGVGYTF.

J is TRBJ1-1 and V is TRBV6-5; perhaps TRBD1 as D (5 bases). V was shortened by 8 bases and J by 12 bases, with 16 bases between the two germline ends. CDR3 length equals 11 residues. Germline V gene data show CDR1 as MNHEY and CDR2 as SVGAGI. This CDR3 reads CASGAGQVTFF. In nucleotides, the CDR3 is TGTGCCAGCGGGGCGGGGCAGGTAACTTTCTTT.

V gene TRBV6-5 combines with J gene TRBJ2-1; 7 nucleotides agree with TRBD1. This CDR3 has 13 amino acids. Germline loops: CDR1 MNHEY, CDR2 SVGAGI. The V and J ends lost 6 bases and 4 bases, in that order; junction bases with no gene match: 3. CDR3 amino acids: CASRSQGYNEQFF. For the CDR3, the DNA is TGTGCCAGCAGATCACAGGGGTACAATGAGCAGTTCTTC.